These 26 T cell receptor beta chains originate from one sample sequenced in a study of T cells in women clearing cervical HPV infection. The assay was immunoSEQ multiplex PCR, and TCRdb's table has in-frame clones only and misses some. This repertoire includes approximately 17,000 clones. The sequenced sample was blood buffy coat. All receptors derive from a woman between 18 and 70 years old with a cervical HPV16 infection that either progressed to CIN3+ or cleared (not recorded which).

With respect to this clone: The read terminates 3 residues before the CDR3 end, so the remaining end is supplied by the germline J gene. This chain links TRBV19 with TRBJ2-2; D is uncertain. The ends were cut back, 6 bases at V and 3 bases at J, with 11 bases in the middle. The CDR3 totals 14 residues. Germline loops: CDR1 LNHDA, CDR2 SQIVND (reference sequence). The CDR3 loop reads CASRSFSDTGELFF. CDR3 DNA (partial): TGTGCCAGTAGATCTTTCTCCGACACCGGGGAG.

Points on this clone: From the germline J gene comes the end of the CDR3, since the read stops 3 residues before it. The chain links TRBV20-1 to TRBJ2-1; TRBD1 matches at 9 bases. The CDR3 has 17 amino acids. CDR1 is DFQATT and CDR2 is SNEGSKA in the germline V gene (reference sequence). J lost 8 bases, V lost 1 base, and 15 bases had no gene match. The DNA read from the CDR3 is TGCAGTGCTAGAGGAACAACCCCGGGACAGGGAGAGGATGAG. The encoded protein is CSARGTTPGQGEDE. The entire CDR3 is CSARGTTPGQGEDEQFF.

As regards this clone: The read is 3 residues too short to cover the CDR3 end, so that end is filled in from the germline J gene. The chain combines TRBV12-3 or TRBV12-4 with TRBJ2-7; maybe TRBD2 (6 bases). The CDR3 is made up of 13 amino acids. V lost 2 bases to trimming and J lost 1 base, with 6 bases between them. The CDR3 loop reads CASSLRGSYEQYF. The CDR3 DNA, read in part, is TGTGCCAGCAGTTTACGGGGGTCCTACGAG.

Comment on this clone: The CDR3 extends 3 residues past the end of the read, so its final part is completed from the germline J gene. The chain carries TRBV7-6 and TRBJ2-7; D is perhaps TRBD2 (6 bases). CDR3 length: 16 amino acids. Deletions cut 1 base from V and 4 bases from J, with 17 bases between. CDR1 and CDR2 from the germline V gene are SGHVS and FNYEAQ. The sequenced CDR3 bases are TGTGCCAGCAGCTTAGGGGGTGTTAGCGGTCTATACGAG. As protein: CASSLGGVSGLYE. The CDR3 in its entirety is CASSLGGVSGLYEQYF.

On this clone: The read gets to within 3 residues of the CDR3 end, and the germline J gene fills in the rest. The gene calls are TRBV29-1 and TRBJ2-2; a weak D match, TRBD2 (6 bases). Trimming took 4 bases from V and 6 from J, leaving 12 bases between them. The CDR3 has 13 amino acids. The germline V gene has CDR1 SQVTM and CDR2 ANQGSEA. The CDR3 protein is CSVVDWGAGELFF. Partial CDR3 DNA: TGCAGCGTTGTCGATTGGGGGGCCGGGGAG.

On this clone: The read is 3 residues too short to cover the CDR3 end, so that end is filled in from the germline J gene. The rearrangement joins TRBV7-9 to TRBJ2-5, with 15 bases matching TRBD2. From germline, CDR1 is SEHNR and CDR2 FQNEAQ (reference sequence). The CDR3 loop spans 15 amino acids. Trimming cost V 3 bases and J 4 bases; bases outside gene matches: 0. This CDR3 is CASSLGLAGGETQYF. The part of the CDR3 DNA that was read is TGTGCCAGCAGCTTGGGACTAGCGGGAGGAGAGACC.

As regards this clone: The read ends 3 residues before the CDR3 terminus; that terminus is restored from the germline J gene. The chain employs TRBV19 and TRBJ2-5; TRBD2 matches 7 bases. Germline V lookup: CDR1 LNHDA, CDR2 SQIVND (reference sequence). Losses at the gene ends were 3 bases for V and 1 base for J; bases not matched to a gene: 2. This CDR3 comprises 14 residues. The chain's CDR3 is CASSMGGSQETQYF. CDR3 DNA (partial): TGTGCCAGTAGTATGGGGGGGAGCCAAGAGACC. Combining the CDR3 with reference TRBV19 and TRBJ2-5 gives the whole variable domain DGGITQSPKYLFRKEGQNVTLSCEQNLNHDAMYWYRQDPGQGLRLIYYSQIVNDFQKGDIAEGYSVSREKKESFPLTVTSAQKNPTAFYLCASSMGGSQETQYFGPGTRLLVL.

As concerns this clone: The read terminates 3 residues ahead of where the CDR3 ends, so the germline J gene completes it. V gene TRBV7-6 combines with J gene TRBJ1-3, with 8 bases lining up with TRBD1. The CDR3 loop spans 16 amino acids. Germline V gives CDR1 SGHVS, CDR2 FNYEAQ. V shed 2 bases and J 2 bases; nucleotides not matched to a gene: 5. The CDR3 is CASSLNTGGTGNTIYF. The CDR3 DNA, read in part, is TGTGCCAGCAGCTTAAATACAGGGGGGACTGGAAACACC.

Points on this clone: The CDR3 end lies 3 residues beyond the end of the read and is filled in from the germline J gene. V is TRBV5-1 and J is TRBJ2-1, with D maybe TRBD2 (6 bases). The CDR3 is 14 residues long. V was pared by 4 bases and J by 6 bases, with 14 bases between. Germline CDR1 is SGHRS and CDR2 is YFSETQ. The covered CDR3 bases are TGCGCCAGCAGCCCCTCGGACTACCCCAATGAG. This gives the protein CASSPSDYPNE. The whole CDR3 protein is CASSPSDYPNEQFF.

About this clone: The CDR3 goes on 3 residues after the read ends, and that part is filled in from the germline J gene. This chain links TRBV2 with TRBJ2-5, with 7 bases fitting TRBD1. Germline V CDR1 and CDR2: SNHLY, FYNNEI. J was trimmed by 4 bases and V by 1 base; bases with no gene match: 3. The CDR3 has 14 residues. Partial CDR3 DNA: TGTGCCAGCAGTGAAGAACAGGGGCGAGAGACC. It translates to CASSEEQGRET. The whole CDR3 protein is CASSEEQGRETQYF.

With regard to this clone: Sequencing ends 3 residues short of the CDR3 end; the germline J gene provides the rest. The V and J genes are TRBV5-1 and TRBJ2-5; D gene ambiguous. This CDR3 contains 12 residues. Germline CDR1 reads SGHRS; CDR2 reads YFSETQ. V was shortened by 0 bases and J by 5 bases, with 5 bases between the two germline ends. The sequenced part of the CDR3 DNA is TGCGCCAGCAGCTTGGCCAGGGAGACC. It yields the protein CASSLARET. The complete CDR3 reads CASSLARETQYF.

A word on this clone: Read sequence stops 3 residues before the CDR3 end, and the germline J gene provides the missing end. V gene TRBV28 combines with J gene TRBJ2-3, with 14 nucleotides matching TRBD2. Losses at the gene ends were 6 bases for V and 5 bases for J; bases not matched to a gene: 4. The CDR3 loop spans 15 amino acids. Per the germline V gene, CDR1 is MDHEN and CDR2 is SYDVKM. Partial CDR3 DNA: TGTGCCAGCAGGAGGACTAGCGGGAGGCTAGATACG. It is translated as CASRRTSGRLDT. The entire CDR3 protein reads CASRRTSGRLDTQYF.

Turning to this clone: The read is 3 residues too short to cover the CDR3 end, so that end is filled in from the germline J gene. The V gene is TRBV11-2, the J gene TRBJ2-1, with 10 bases fitting TRBD2. Losses at the gene ends were 1 base for V and 8 bases for J; bases not matched to a gene: 5. The CDR3 loop spans 15 amino acids. From germline, CDR1 is SGHAT and CDR2 FQNNGV. CDR3 sequence: CASSLGAGGLDEQFF. The covered CDR3 bases are TGTGCCAGCAGCTTAGGAGCGGGGGGGCTCGATGAG.

Details on this clone: The sequenced fragment ends 3 residues before the CDR3 boundary, so the rest is inferred from the germline J gene. This sequence joins TRBV20-1 and TRBJ2-6; D is uncertain. Germline V gene lookup returns CDR1 DFQATT and CDR2 SNEGSKA (reference sequence). V was shortened by 3 bases and J by 12 bases, with 9 bases between the two germline ends. This CDR3 spans 11 amino acids. This CDR3 reads CSARVVSVLTF. Incomplete CDR3 DNA: TGCAGTGCTAGGGTTGTTAGCGTC.

Concerning this clone: The read ends 3 residues early relative to the CDR3; the germline J gene fills the gap. This chain links TRBV12-3 or TRBV12-4 with TRBJ2-1; D may be TRBD2 (7 bases). V lost 6 bases and J 4 bases, leaving 13 bases between the germline ends. The CDR3 has 14 amino acids. Incomplete CDR3 DNA: TGTGCCAGCAGGGGGGGGCAGGGGTACAATGAG. It encodes CASRGGQGYNE. The entire CDR3 protein reads CASRGGQGYNEQFF.

Regarding this clone: From the germline J gene comes the end of the CDR3, since the read stops 3 residues before it. The chain is built from TRBV28 and TRBJ2-7; 9 nucleotides agree with TRBD2. The germline gives CDR1 MDHEN, CDR2 SYDVKM. Trimming at V came to 4 bases and at J to 2 bases, leaving 12 bases not matched to a gene. The CDR3 consists of 17 residues. The CDR3 DNA, read in part, is TGTGCCAGCAGTTCACCAGCATCTAGCGGGATACCCTACGAG. The encoded protein is CASSSPASSGIPYE. In full, the CDR3 is CASSSPASSGIPYEQYF.

Concerning this clone: The CDR3 is cut off 3 residues early in the read; its end comes from the germline J gene. V usage is TRBV7-2 and J usage is TRBJ2-7; D is undetermined. The germline V gene encodes CDR1 SGHTA and CDR2 FQGNSA. The CDR3 totals 12 residues. V was cut by 3 bases and J by 3 bases, with 6 bases left in between. The CDR3 region is CASSLTGYEQYF. CDR3 bases read: TGTGCCAGCAGCTTGACTGGCTACGAG.

Remarks on this clone: The sequence runs out 3 residues before the end of the CDR3; the remainder is reconstructed from the germline J gene. This sequence joins TRBV7-2 and TRBJ2-3, with 8 nucleotides matching TRBD2. Trimming took 4 bases from V and 4 from J; bases not matched to a gene: 7. CDR3 length equals 15 residues. CDR1 is SGHTA and CDR2 is FQGNSA in the germline V gene. CDR3 residues: CASSSSGGYADTQYF. The CDR3 bases that were read are TGTGCCAGCAGCTCAAGCGGGGGTTACGCAGATACG.

In the case of this clone: The read terminates 3 residues before the CDR3 end, so the remaining end is supplied by the germline J gene. The rearrangement joins TRBV20-1 to TRBJ2-2; D is unclear. V was pared by 3 bases and J by 2 bases, with 13 bases between. The CDR3 is 15 residues long. Germline values: CDR1 DFQATT, CDR2 SNEGSKA (reference sequence). The part of the CDR3 DNA that was read is TGCAGTGCTAGTGCACCAGGTGGTAACACCGGGGAG. Amino acid sequence: CSASAPGGNTGE. The entire CDR3 is CSASAPGGNTGELFF.

A note on this clone: The read halts 3 residues ahead of the CDR3 end, with the missing end drawn from the germline J gene. J is TRBJ2-7 and V is TRBV5-1; 8 positions agree with TRBD2. V was pared by 1 base and J by 1 base, with 10 bases of the junction left unmatched. The V gene's germline CDR1 is SGHRS and CDR2 YFSETQ. The CDR3 is 17 residues long. The covered CDR3 bases are TGCGCCAGCAGCTTGACCCTTTCTATAGCGGGATCCTACGAG. Residues: CASSLTLSIAGSYE. In full, the CDR3 is CASSLTLSIAGSYEQYF. The whole variable domain, filled in from reference TRBV5-1 and TRBJ2-7, reads KAGVTQTPRYLIKTRGQQVTLSCSPISGHRSVSWYQQTPGQGLQFLFEYFSETQRNKGNFPGRFSGRQFSNSRSEMNVSTLELGDSALYLCASSLTLSIAGSYEQYFGPGTRLTVT.

A remark on this clone: The read ends 3 residues before the CDR3 terminus; that terminus is restored from the germline J gene. The chain recombines TRBV5-1 with TRBJ1-1; possibly TRBD1 for D (5 bases). The germline gives CDR1 SGHRS, CDR2 YFSETQ. V lost 2 bases and J lost 1, with 6 bases in between. The length of the CDR3 is 13 residues. CDR3 region: CASSFGQNTEAFF. The DNA read from the CDR3 is TGCGCCAGCAGCTTCGGACAGAACACTGAA.

Notes on this clone: Read sequence stops 3 residues before the CDR3 end, and the germline J gene provides the missing end. The V gene is TRBV7-3, the J gene TRBJ2-3, with 7 bases that match TRBD2. Trimming removed 4 bases from V and 0 bases from J; junction bases left unmatched: 1. There are 14 residues in the CDR3. CDR1 and CDR2 from the germline V gene are SGHTA and FQGTGA. The CDR3 loop is CASSWGGSTDTQYF. Partial CDR3 DNA: TGTGCCAGCAGCTGGGGGGGAAGCACAGATACG.

Concerning this clone itself: Read data end 3 residues before the CDR3 end; the end is taken from the germline J gene. The chain recombines TRBV5-6 with TRBJ2-5; the D is unclear. V was trimmed by 2 bases and J by 4 bases, leaving 12 bases between them. CDR1 and CDR2 (germline): SGHDT, YYEEEE. The CDR3 runs to 14 residues. CDR3 loop: CASSFAHSGETQYF. The part of the CDR3 DNA that was read is TGTGCCAGCAGCTTTGCGCATTCGGGAGAGACC.

About this clone: Read data end 3 residues before the CDR3 end; the end is taken from the germline J gene. The chain couples TRBV30 to TRBJ1-4; D is uncertain. The germline V and J ends were trimmed by 2 bases and 7 bases, with 17 bases remaining between them. The CDR3 has 15 amino acids. From germline, CDR1 is GTSNPN and CDR2 SVGIG (reference sequence). The CDR3 protein is CAWSTGGQAVEKLFF. The CDR3 bases that were read are TGTGCCTGGAGTACGGGCGGGCAGGCAGTTGAAAAA.

Partial CDR3 DNA: TGTGCCTGGAGTGAAGGACAGGGGGTAGGCTATGGC. The encoded protein is CAWSEGQGVGYG. The entire CDR3 protein is CAWSEGQGVGYGYTF. The chain combines TRBV30 with TRBJ1-2; 10 positions agree with TRBD1. The CDR3 end is not reached by the read, which stops 3 residues before it; the germline J gene fills it in. Trimming took 1 base from V and 4 from J; bases not matched to a gene: 6. The CDR3 has 15 residues. CDR1 and CDR2 from the germline V gene are GTSNPN and SVGIG (reference sequence).

With regard to this clone: The sequenced fragment ends 3 residues before the CDR3 boundary, so the rest is inferred from the germline J gene. V gene TRBV11-3 combines with J gene TRBJ1-1; the D gene is possibly TRBD1 (6 bases). The CDR3 length is 15 residues. V was cut by 5 bases and J by 6 bases, with 19 bases left in between. The germline CDR1 and CDR2 sequences are SGHNT and YENEEA. The CDR3 bases that were read are TGTGCCAGCAGCACACGGACCCCCAGGGGATCTGAA. It yields the protein CASSTRTPRGSE. From start to end, the CDR3 is CASSTRTPRGSEAFF.